This T cell receptor beta chain was profiled in a study of T cell repertoires in cytomegalovirus infection. For the study at large: Indicated by public TCR beta signatures were CMV infection and matching HLA type.

One entry per CDR3 protein results from TCRdb running MiXCR on the reads. The data contain under 850,000 distinct CDR3 sequences, 35% to 45% of them singletons. CDR3 size: 15 residues. V trimming: 5 bases; J trimming: 2 bases; junction bases outside the gene matches: 7. From germline, CDR1 is MDHEN and CDR2 SYDVKM. The V gene is TRBV28, the J gene TRBJ2-3; 7 bases map to TRBD1. The specimen sequenced was PBMCs. This TCR came from a human donor in good health (CMV status not recorded). Some clones in this sample may be carry-over from other donors' samples. The CDR3 DNA follows: TGTGCCAGCAGTGCCCAGACAGGGACCACAGATACGCAGTATTTT. Translation: CASSAQTGTTDTQYF.